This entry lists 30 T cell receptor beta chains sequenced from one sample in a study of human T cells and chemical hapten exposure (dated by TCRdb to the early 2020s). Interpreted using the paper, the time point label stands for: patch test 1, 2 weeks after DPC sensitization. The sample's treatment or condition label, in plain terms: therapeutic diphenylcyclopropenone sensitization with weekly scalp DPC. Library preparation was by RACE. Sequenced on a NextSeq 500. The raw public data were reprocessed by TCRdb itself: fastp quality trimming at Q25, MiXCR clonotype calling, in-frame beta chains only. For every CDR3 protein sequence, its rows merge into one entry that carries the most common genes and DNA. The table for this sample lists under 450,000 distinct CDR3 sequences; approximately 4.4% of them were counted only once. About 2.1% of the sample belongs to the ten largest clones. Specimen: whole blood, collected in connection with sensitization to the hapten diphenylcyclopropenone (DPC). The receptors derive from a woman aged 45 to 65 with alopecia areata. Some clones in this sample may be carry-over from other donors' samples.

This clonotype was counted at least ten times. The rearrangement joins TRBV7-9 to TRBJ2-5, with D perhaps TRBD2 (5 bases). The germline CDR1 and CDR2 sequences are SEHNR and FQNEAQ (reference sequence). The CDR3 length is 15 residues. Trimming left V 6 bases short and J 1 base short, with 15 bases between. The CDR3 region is CASSRGRRIQETQYF. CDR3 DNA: TGTGCCAGCAGTCGCGGACGGAGGATCCAAGAGACCCAGTACTTC. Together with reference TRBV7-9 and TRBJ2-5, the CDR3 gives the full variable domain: DTGVSQNPRHKITKRGQNVTFRCDPISEHNRLYWYRQTLGQGPEFLTYFQNEAQLEKSRLLSDRFSAERPKGSFSTLEIQRTEQGDSAMYLCASSRGRRIQETQYFGPGTRLLVL.

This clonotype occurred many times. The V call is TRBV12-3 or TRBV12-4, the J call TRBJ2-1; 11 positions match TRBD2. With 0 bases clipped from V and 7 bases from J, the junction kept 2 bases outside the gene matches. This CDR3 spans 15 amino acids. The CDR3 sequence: CASSLASGRGNEQFF. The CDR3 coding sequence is TGTGCCAGCAGTTTAGCTAGCGGGAGGGGGAATGAGCAGTTCTTC.

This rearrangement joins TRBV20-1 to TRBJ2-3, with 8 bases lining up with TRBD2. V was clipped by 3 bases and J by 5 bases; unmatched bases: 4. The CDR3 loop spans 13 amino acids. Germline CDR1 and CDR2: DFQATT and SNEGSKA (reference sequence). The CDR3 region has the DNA TGCAGTGCTAGCGGGGGGGCCGGAGATACGCAGTATTTT. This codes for CSASGGAGDTQYF.

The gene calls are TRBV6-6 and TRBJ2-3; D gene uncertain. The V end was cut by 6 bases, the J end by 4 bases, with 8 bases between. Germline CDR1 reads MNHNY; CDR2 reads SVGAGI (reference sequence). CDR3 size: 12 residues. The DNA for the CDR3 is TGTGCCAGCAGCCGAGTCCCAGATACGCAGTATTTT. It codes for CASSRVPDTQYF.

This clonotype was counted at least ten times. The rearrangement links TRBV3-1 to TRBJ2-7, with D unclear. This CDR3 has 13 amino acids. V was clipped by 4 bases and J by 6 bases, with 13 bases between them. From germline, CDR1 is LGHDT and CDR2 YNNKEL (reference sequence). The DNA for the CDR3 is TGTGCCAGCAGCCCGGCCCACCTGGGCGAGCAGTACTTC. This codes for CASSPAHLGEQYF.

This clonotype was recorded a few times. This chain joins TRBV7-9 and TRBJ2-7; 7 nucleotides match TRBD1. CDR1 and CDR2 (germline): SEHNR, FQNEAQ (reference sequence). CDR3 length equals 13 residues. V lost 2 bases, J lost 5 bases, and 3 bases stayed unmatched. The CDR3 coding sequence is TGTGCCAGCAGCTTAACAGGGGCAGACGAGCAGTACTTC. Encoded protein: CASSLTGADEQYF.

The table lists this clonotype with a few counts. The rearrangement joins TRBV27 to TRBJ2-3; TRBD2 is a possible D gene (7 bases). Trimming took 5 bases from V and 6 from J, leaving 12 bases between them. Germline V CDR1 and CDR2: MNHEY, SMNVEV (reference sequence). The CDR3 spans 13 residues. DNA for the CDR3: TGTGCCAGCAGTCCCGGGGGGCCGGATACGCAGTATTTT. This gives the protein CASSPGGPDTQYF.

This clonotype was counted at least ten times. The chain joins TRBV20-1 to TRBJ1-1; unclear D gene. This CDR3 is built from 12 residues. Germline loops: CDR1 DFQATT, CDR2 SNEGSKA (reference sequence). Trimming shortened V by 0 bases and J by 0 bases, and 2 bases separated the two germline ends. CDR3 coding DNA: TGCAGTGCTAGAGACTTGAACACTGAAGCTTTCTTT. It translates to CSARDLNTEAFF.

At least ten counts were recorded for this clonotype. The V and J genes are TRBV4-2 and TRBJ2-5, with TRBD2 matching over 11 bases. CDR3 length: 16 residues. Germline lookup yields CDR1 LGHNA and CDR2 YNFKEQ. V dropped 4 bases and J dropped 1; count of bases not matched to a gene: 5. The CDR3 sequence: CASSRRLAGFQETQYF. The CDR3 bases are TGTGCCAGCAGCCGCCGACTAGCGGGGTTCCAAGAGACCCAGTACTTC.

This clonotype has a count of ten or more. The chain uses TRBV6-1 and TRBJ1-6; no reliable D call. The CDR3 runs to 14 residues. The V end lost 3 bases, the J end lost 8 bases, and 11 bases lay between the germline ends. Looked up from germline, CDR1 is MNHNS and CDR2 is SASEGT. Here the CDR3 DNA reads TGTGCCAGCAGTGAGGGGTTGGGGTATTCACCCCTCCACTTT. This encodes CASSEGLGYSPLHF.

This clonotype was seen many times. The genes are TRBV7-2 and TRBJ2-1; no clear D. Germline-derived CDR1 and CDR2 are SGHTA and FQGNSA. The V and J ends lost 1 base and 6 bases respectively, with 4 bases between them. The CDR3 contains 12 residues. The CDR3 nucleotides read TGTGCCAGCAGCTTAGTTAGCAATGAGCAGTTCTTC. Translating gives CASSLVSNEQFF.

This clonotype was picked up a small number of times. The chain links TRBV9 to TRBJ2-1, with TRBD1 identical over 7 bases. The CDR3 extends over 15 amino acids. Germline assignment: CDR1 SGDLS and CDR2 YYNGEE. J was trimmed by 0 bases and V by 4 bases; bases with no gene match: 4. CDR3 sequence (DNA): TGTGCCAGCAGCTCCCGGGACAGCTCCTACAATGAGCAGTTCTTC. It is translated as CASSSRDSSYNEQFF.

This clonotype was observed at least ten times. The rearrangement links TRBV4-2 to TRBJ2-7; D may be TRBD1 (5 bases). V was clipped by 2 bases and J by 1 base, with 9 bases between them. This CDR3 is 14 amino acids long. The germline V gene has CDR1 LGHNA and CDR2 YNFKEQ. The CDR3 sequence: CASSQIGQSYEQYF. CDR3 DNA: TGTGCCAGCAGCCAAATAGGACAATCCTACGAGCAGTACTTC.

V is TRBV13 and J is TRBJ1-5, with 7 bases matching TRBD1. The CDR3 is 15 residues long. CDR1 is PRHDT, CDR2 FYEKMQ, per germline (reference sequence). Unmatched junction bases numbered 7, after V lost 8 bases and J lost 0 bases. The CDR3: CASLTGKGSNQPQHF. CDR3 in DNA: TGTGCCAGCCTGACAGGGAAGGGTAGCAATCAGCCCCAGCATTTT.

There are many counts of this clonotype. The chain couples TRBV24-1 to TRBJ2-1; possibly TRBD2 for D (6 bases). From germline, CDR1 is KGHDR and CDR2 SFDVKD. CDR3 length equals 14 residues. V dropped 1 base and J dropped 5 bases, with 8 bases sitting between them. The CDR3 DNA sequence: TGTGCCACCAGTGATTTTAGCGGACACAATGAGCAGTTCTTC. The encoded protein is CATSDFSGHNEQFF.

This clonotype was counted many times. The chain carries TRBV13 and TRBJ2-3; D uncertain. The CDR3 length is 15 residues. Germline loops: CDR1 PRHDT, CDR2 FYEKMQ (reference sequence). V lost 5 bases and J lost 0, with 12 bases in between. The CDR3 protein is CASSTRTSSTDTQYF. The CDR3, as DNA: TGTGCCAGCAGCACACGGACCTCTAGCACAGATACGCAGTATTTT.

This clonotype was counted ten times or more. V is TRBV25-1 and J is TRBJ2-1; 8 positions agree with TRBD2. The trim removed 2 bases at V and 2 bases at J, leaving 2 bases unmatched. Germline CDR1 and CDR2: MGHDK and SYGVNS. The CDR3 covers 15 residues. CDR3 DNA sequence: TGTGCCAGCAGTGAAGGGGGACTAGCCTACAATGAGCAGTTCTTC. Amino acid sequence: CASSEGGLAYNEQFF.

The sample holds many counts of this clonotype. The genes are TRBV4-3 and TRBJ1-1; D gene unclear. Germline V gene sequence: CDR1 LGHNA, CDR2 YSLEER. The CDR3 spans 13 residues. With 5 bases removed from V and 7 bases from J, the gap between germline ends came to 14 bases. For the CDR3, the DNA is TGCGCCAGCAGCGCTACTGAGGGCGTTGAAGCTTTCTTT. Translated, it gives CASSATEGVEAFF.

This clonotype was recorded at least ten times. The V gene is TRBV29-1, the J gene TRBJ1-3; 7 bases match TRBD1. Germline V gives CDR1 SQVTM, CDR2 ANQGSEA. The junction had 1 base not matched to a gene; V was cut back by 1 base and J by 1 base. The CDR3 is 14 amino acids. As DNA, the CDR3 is TGCAGCGTTGAAGTGGACAGGTCTGGAAACACCATATATTTT. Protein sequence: CSVEVDRSGNTIYF.

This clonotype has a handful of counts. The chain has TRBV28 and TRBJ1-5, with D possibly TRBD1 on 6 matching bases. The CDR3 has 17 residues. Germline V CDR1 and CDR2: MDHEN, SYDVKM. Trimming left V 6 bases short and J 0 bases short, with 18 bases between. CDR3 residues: CASSRTGILHSNQPQHF. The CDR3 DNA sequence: TGTGCCAGCAGCAGAACAGGGATCCTCCATAGCAATCAGCCCCAGCATTTT. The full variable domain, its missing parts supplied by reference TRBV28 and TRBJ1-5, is DVKVTQSSRYLVKRTGEKVFLECVQDMDHENMFWYRQDPGLGLRLIYFSYDVKMKEKGDIPEGYSVSREKKERFSLILESASTNQTSMYLCASSRTGILHSNQPQHFGDGTRLSIL.

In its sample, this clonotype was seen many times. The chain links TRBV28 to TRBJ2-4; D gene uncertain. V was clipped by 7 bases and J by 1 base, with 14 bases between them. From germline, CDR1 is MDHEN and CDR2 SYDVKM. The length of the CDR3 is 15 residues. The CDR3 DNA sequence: TGTGCCAGCACTCCTTATAAAGGGGCCAAAAACATTCAGTACTTC. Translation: CASTPYKGAKNIQYF.

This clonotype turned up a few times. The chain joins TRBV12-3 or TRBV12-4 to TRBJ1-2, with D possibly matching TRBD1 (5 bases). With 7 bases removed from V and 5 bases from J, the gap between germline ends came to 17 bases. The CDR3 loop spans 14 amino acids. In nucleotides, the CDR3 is TGTGCCAGCACCACCGGGGGGGGACGGTATGGCTACACCTTC. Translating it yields CASTTGGGRYGYTF.

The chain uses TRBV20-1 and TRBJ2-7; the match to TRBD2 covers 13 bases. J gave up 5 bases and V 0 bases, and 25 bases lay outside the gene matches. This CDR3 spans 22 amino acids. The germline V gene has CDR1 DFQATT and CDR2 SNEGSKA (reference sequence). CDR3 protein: CSARDRGQGIWTSGGRQDEQYF. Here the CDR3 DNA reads TGCAGTGCTAGAGATCGTGGACAGGGAATTTGGACTAGCGGGGGACGCCAGGACGAGCAGTACTTC.

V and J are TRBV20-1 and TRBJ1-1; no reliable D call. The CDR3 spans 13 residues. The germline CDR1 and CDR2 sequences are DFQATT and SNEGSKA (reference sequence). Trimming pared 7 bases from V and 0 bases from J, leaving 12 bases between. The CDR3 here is CSVSGYMNTEAFF. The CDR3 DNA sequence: TGCAGTGTGAGCGGATATATGAACACTGAAGCTTTCTTT.

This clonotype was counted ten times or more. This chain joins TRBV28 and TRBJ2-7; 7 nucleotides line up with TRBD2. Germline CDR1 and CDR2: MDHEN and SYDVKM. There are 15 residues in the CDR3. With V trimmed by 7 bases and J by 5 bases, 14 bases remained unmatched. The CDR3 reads CASTSIREEPHEQYF. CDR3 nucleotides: TGTGCCAGCACCTCTATTCGGGAGGAGCCTCACGAGCAGTACTTC.

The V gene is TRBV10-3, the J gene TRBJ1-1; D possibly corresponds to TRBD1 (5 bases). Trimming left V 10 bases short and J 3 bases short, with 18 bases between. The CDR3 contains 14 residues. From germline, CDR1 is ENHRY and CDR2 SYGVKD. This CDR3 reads CANKLGRGDTEAFF. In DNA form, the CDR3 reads TGTGCCAACAAGTTAGGGAGAGGGGACACTGAAGCTTTCTTT.

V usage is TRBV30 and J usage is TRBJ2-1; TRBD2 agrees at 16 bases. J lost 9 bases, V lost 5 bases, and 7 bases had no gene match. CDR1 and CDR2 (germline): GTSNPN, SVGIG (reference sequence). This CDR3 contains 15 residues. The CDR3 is CAWQGLAGGPGEQFF. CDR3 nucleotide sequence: TGTGCCTGGCAGGGACTAGCGGGAGGGCCGGGTGAGCAGTTCTTC.

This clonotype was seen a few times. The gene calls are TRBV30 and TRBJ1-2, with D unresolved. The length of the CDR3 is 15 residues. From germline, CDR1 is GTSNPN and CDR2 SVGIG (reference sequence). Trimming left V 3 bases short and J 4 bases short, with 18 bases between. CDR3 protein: CAWSPADRNFYGYTF. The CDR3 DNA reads TGTGCCTGGAGCCCGGCGGACCGCAATTTCTATGGCTACACCTTC.

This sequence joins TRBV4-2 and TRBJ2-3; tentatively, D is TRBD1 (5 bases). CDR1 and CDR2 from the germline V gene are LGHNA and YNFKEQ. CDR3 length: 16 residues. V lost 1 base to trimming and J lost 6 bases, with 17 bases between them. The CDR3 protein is CASSQVVGDSTDTQYF. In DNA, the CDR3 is TGTGCCAGCAGCCAAGTAGTGGGCGACAGTACGGATACGCAGTATTTT.

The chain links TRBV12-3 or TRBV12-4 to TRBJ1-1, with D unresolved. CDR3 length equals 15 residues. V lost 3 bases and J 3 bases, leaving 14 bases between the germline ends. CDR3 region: CASSLAGGQYTEAFF. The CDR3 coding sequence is TGTGCCAGCAGTTTGGCTGGAGGGCAGTACACTGAAGCTTTCTTT.